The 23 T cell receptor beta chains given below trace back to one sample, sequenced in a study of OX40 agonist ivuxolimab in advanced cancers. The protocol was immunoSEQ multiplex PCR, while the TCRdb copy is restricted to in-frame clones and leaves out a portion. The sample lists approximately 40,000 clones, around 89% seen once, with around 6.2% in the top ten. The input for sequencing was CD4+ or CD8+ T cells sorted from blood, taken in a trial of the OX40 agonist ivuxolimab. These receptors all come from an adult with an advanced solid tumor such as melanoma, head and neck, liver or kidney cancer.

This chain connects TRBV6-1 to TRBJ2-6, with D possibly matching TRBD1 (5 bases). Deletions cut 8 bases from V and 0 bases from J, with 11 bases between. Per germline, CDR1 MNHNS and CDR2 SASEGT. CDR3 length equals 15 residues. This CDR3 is CASQGLFSGANVLTF. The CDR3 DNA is TGTGCCAGCCAGGGATTGTTCTCTGGGGCCAACGTCCTGACTTTC.

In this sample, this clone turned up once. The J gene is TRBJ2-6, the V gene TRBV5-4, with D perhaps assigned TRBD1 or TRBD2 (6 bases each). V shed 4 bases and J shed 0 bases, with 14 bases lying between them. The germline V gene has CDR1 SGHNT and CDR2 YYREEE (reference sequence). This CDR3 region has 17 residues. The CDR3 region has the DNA TGTGCCAGCAGCAATACAGGGCGGGGCTCTGGGGCCAACGTCCTGACTTTC. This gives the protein CASSNTGRGSGANVLTF.

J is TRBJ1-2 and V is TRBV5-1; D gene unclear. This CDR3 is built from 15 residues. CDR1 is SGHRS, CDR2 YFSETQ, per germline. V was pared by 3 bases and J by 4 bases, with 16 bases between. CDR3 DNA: TGCGCCAGCAGCTCACAGCGGGAGAAAGGCTATGGCTACACCTTC. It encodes CASSSQREKGYGYTF.

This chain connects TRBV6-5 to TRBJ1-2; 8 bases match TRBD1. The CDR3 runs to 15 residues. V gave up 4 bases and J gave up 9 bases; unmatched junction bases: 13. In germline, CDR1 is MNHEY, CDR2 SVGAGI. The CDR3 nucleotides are TGTGCCAGCAGTTTACGGACAGGGAAGGTGCGGAGCTACACCTTC. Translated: CASSLRTGKVRSYTF.

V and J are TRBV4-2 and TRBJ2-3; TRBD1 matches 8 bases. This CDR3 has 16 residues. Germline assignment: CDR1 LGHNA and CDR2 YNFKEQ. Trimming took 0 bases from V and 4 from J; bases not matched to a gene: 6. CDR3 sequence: CASSQETGDISDTQYF. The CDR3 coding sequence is TGTGCCAGCAGCCAAGAGACAGGGGATATTTCAGATACGCAGTATTTT.

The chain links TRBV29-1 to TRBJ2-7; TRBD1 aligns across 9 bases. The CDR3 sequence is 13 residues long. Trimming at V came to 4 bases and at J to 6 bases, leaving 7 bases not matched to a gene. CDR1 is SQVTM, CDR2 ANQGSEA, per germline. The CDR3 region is CSVGSGQGLEQYF. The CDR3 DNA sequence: TGCAGCGTTGGTTCGGGACAGGGACTCGAGCAGTACTTC.

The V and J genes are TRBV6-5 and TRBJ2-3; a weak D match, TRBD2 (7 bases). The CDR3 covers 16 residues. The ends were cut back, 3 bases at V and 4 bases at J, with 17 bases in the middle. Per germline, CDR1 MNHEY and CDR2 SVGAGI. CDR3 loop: CASSYRRGARADTQYF. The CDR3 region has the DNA TGTGCCAGCAGTTATCGCCGGGGGGCGCGGGCAGATACGCAGTATTTT.

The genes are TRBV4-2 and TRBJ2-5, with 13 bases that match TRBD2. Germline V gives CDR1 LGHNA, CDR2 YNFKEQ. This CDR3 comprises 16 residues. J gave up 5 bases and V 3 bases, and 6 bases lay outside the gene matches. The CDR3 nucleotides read TGTGCCAGCAGCCACACTAGCGGGAGGGCCGGGGAGACCCAGTACTTC. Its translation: CASSHTSGRAGETQYF.

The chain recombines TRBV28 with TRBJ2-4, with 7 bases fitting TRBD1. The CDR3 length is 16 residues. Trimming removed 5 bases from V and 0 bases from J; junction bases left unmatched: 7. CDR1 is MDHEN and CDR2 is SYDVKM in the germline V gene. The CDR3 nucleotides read TGTGCCAGCAGTCCGGGACAGACTCTAGCCAAAAACATTCAGTACTTC. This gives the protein CASSPGQTLAKNIQYF.

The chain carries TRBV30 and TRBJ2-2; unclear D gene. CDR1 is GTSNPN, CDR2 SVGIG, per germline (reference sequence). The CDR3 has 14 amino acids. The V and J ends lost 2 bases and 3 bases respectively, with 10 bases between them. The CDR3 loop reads CAWSPAFDTGELFF. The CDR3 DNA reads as TGTGCCTGGAGTCCCGCGTTTGACACCGGGGAGCTGTTTTTT.

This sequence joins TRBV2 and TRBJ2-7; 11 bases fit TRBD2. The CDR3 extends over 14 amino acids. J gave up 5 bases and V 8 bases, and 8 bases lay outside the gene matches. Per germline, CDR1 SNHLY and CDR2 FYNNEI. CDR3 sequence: CASLPGLAANEQYF. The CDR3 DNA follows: TGTGCCAGCCTGCCGGGACTAGCGGCAAACGAGCAGTACTTC. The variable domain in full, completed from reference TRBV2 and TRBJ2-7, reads EPEVTQTPSHQVTQMGQEVILRCVPISNHLYFYWYRQILGQKVEFLVSFYNNEISEKSEIFDDQFSVERPDGSNFTLKIRSTKLEDSAMYFCASLPGLAANEQYFGPGTRLTVT.

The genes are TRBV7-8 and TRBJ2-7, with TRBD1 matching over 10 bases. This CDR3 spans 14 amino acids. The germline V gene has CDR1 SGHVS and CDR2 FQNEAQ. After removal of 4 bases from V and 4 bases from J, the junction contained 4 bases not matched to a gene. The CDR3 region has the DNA TGTGCCAGCAGCTGGGGACAGGGGCCTTACGAGCAGTACTTC. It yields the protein CASSWGQGPYEQYF.

CDR3 protein: CASSPGLAATDTQYF. The CDR3 DNA follows: TGTGCCAGCAGCCCGGGACTAGCGGCCACAGATACGCAGTATTTT. This chain links TRBV27 with TRBJ2-3; TRBD2 matches at 11 bases. This CDR3 has 15 amino acids. Germline CDR1 MNHEY, CDR2 SMNVEV (reference sequence). V dropped 6 bases and J dropped 2; count of bases not matched to a gene: 4.

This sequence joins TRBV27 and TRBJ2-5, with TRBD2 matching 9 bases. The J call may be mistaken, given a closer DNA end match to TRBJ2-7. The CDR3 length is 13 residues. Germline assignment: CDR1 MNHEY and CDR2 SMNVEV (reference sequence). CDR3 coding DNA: TGTGCCAGCGGTACTAGCGGGCCATACGAGCAGTACTTC. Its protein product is CASGTSGPYEQYF.

This CDR3 is CASSHTWDRRSETQYF. In DNA, the CDR3 is TGCGCCAGCAGCCACACGTGGGACAGGAGGTCAGAGACCCAGTACTTC. The chain employs TRBV4-1 and TRBJ2-5; 8 bases map to TRBD1. The CDR3 is 16 amino acids. Germline CDR1 is MGHRA and CDR2 is YSYEKL. V was pared by 3 bases and J by 4 bases, with 10 bases of the junction left unmatched.

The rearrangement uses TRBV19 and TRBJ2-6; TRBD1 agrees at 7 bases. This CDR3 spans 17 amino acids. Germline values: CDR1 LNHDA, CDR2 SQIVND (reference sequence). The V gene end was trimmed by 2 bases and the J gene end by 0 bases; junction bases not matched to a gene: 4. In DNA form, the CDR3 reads TGTGCCAGTAGTATACGGACAGGCTCCTCTGGGGCCAACGTCCTGACTTTC. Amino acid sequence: CASSIRTGSSGANVLTF.

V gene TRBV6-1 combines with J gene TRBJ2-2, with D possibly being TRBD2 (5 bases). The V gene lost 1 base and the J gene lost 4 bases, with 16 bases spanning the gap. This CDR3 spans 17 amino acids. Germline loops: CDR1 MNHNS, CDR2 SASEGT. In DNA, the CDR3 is TGTGCCAGCAGTGAAGTATCGGGGAGAATCTTCACCGGGGAGCTGTTTTTT. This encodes CASSEVSGRIFTGELFF.

The CDR3 coding sequence is TGTGCCAGCAGTTTGGAACGTGGGGGGCAGTACTTC. Encoded protein: CASSLERGGQYF. The rearrangement joins TRBV28 to TRBJ2-7; D possibly uses TRBD1 or TRBD2 (5 bases each). The germline V gene has CDR1 MDHEN and CDR2 SYDVKM. The CDR3 loop spans 12 amino acids. V was clipped by 3 bases and J by 9 bases, with 12 bases between them.

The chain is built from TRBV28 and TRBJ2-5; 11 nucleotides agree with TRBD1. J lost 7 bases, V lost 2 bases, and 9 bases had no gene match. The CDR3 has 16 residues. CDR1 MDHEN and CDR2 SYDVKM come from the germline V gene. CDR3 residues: CASSLGGTGGSGTQYF. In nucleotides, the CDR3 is TGTGCCAGCAGTTTAGGAGGGACAGGGGGAAGTGGGACCCAGTACTTC.

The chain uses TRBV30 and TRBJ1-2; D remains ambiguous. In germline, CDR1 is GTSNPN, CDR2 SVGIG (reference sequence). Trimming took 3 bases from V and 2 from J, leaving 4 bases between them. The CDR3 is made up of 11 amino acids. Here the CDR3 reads CAWRHNYGYTF. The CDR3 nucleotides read TGTGCCTGGAGGCACAACTATGGCTACACCTTC.

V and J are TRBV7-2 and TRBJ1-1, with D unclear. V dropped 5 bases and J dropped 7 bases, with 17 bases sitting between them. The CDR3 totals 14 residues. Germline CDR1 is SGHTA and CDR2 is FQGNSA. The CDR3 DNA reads TGTGCCAGCAGCCGTACCGGGGTCGGCGGTGAAGCTTTCTTT. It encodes CASSRTGVGGEAFF.

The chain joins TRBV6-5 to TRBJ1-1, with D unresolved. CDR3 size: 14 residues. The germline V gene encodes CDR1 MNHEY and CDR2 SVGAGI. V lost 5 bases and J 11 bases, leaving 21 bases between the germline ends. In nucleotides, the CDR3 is TGTGCCAGCAGTCCTAGTCAGAAAGAGGTTTCGGCTTTCTTT. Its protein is CASSPSQKEVSAFF.

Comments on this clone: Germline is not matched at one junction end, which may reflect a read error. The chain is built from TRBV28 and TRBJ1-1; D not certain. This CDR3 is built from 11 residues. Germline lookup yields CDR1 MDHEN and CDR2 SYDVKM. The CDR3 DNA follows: TGTGTCAGCAAGGGCAACACTGAAGCTTTCTTT. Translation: CVSKGNTEAFF.